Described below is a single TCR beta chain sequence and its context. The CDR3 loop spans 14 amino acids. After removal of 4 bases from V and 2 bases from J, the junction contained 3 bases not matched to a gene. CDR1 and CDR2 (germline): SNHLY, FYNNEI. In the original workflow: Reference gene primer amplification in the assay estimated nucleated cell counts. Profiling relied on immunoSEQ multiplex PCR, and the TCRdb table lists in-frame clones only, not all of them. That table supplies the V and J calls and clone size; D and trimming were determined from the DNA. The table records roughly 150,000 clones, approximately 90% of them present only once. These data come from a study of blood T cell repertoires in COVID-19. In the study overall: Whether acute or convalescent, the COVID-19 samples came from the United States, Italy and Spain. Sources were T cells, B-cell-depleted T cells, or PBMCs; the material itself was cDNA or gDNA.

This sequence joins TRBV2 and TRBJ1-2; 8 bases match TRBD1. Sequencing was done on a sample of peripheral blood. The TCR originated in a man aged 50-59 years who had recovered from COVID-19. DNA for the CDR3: TGTGCCAGCAGTGCCCGACAGGGGAACTATGGCTACACCTTC. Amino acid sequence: CASSARQGNYGYTF.